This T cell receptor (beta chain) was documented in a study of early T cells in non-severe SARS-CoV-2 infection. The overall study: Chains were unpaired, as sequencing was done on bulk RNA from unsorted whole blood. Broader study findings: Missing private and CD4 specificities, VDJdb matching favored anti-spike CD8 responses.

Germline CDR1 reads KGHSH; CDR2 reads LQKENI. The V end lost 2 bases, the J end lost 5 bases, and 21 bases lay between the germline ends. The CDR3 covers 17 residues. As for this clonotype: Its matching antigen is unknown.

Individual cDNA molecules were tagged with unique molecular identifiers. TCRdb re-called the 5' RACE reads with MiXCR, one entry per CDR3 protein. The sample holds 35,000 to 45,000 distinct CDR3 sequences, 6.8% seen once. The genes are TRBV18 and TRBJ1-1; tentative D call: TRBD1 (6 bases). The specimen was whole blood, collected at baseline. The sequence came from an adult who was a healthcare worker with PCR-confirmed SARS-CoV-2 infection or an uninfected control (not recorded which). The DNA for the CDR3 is TGTGCCAGCTCACCATTCGAGGGTGCCCGGCAGGGGACTGAAGCTTTCTTT. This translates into CASSPFEGARQGTEAFF.